These 26 T cell receptor beta chains share one sample of origin, sequenced in a study of T cell repertoires in cytomegalovirus infection (dated by TCRdb to about 2019). Their antigen targets remain unknown. The treatment or condition label of this sample denotes: in vitro stimulation with specific CMV peptide epitopes to enrich CMV-specific T cells. Sequencing was performed on an Illumina HiSeq 1500. Using fastp at Q25 and MiXCR, TCRdb reprocessed the public reads and kept productive beta chains. Entries are consolidated by CDR3 protein sequence, retaining the most common genes and DNA. The sample contains about 900,000 distinct CDR3 sequences, approximately 32% of them found a single time. Roughly 12% of the sample is in the top ten clones. The starting material was cultured CD8+ T cells from PBMCs, obtained from culture after CMV antigen stimulation. All receptors derive from a human donor in good health (CMV status not recorded). Some clones in this sample may be carry-over from other donors' samples.

The chain has TRBV7-9 and TRBJ2-3; possible D gene TRBD2, 6 bases. The V end lost 4 bases, the J end lost 2 bases, and 13 bases lay between the germline ends. The CDR3 has 15 amino acids. Germline-derived CDR1 and CDR2 are SEHNR and FQNEAQ (reference sequence). This CDR3 reads CASSSGLLTTDTQYF. The CDR3, as DNA: TGTGCCAGCAGCTCGGGACTGTTGACCACAGATACGCAGTATTTT.

About this clonotype: This may arise from a read error, as a much more abundant clone is one base away. Written as DNA, the CDR3 is TGTGTCAGCAGCGTGAAACTAGCGGGGATTGATGAGCAGTTCTTC. Its protein product is CVSSVKLAGIDEQFF. The chain carries TRBV7-6 and TRBJ2-1; 10 positions agree with TRBD2. In germline, CDR1 is SGHVS, CDR2 FNYEAQ. The CDR3 spans 15 residues.

Of note for this clonotype: A much larger clone lies one base from this, so it may be a read error. The chain combines TRBV7-6 with TRBJ1-6; D not certain. CDR1 is SGHVS and CDR2 is FNYEAQ in the germline V gene. This CDR3 contains 14 residues. CDR3 region: CANSLDTDNSPLHF. The CDR3 region has the DNA TGTGCCAACAGCTTAGACACAGATAATTCACCCCTCCACTTT.

The V call is TRBV19, the J call TRBJ2-4, with 7 bases fitting TRBD2. Per germline, CDR1 LNHDA and CDR2 SQIVND (reference sequence). This CDR3 spans 18 amino acids. The J segment lost 0 bases and the V segment lost 5 bases, leaving 13 bases of the junction unmatched. The CDR3 here is CASSLGLAEGGAKNIQYF. The CDR3 DNA is TGTGCCAGTAGTCTAGGGCTAGCGGAGGGCGGAGCCAAAAACATTCAGTACTTC.

The V and J genes are TRBV7-3 and TRBJ1-1; 11 bases fit TRBD1. V dropped 1 base and J dropped 2; count of bases not matched to a gene: 3. This CDR3 spans 16 amino acids. The germline V gene encodes CDR1 SGHTA and CDR2 FQGTGA. In DNA, the CDR3 is TGTGCCAGCAGCTTAATGGGGACAGGGGGTAACACTGAAGCTTTCTTT. It codes for CASSLMGTGGNTEAFF.

The chain recombines TRBV7-6 with TRBJ2-3; possible D gene TRBD2, 7 bases. V dropped 5 bases and J dropped 2 bases, with 17 bases sitting between them. Germline V gene sequence: CDR1 SGHVS, CDR2 FNYEAQ. The CDR3 is 16 amino acids. CDR3 sequence reads: CASSPNGGPYTDTQYF. Here the CDR3 DNA reads TGTGCCAGCAGCCCAAACGGGGGGCCCTACACAGATACGCAGTATTTT.

J is TRBJ2-2 and V is TRBV5-1; 10 nucleotides agree with TRBD1. Trimming cost V 7 bases and J 4 bases; bases outside gene matches: 10. The CDR3 contains 16 residues. Per the germline V gene, CDR1 is SGHRS and CDR2 is YFSETQ. Here the CDR3 reads CASGPGDRGPTGELFF. The CDR3 nucleotides read TGCGCCAGCGGGCCGGGGGACAGGGGACCCACCGGGGAGCTGTTTTTT.

This clonotype was counted a few times. The chain combines TRBV5-1 with TRBJ1-1; tentative D call: TRBD1 (6 bases). The length of the CDR3 is 17 residues. The germline V gene encodes CDR1 SGHRS and CDR2 YFSETQ. V was clipped by 1 base and J by 0 bases, with 16 bases between them. CDR3 loop: CASSLRGGEAMNTEAFF. CDR3 in DNA: TGCGCCAGCAGCTTGAGGGGGGGAGAGGCTATGAACACTGAAGCTTTCTTT. Variable domain in full (rest from reference TRBV5-1 and TRBJ1-1): KAGVTQTPRYLIKTRGQQVTLSCSPISGHRSVSWYQQTPGQGLQFLFEYFSETQRNKGNFPGRFSGRQFSNSRSEMNVSTLELGDSALYLCASSLRGGEAMNTEAFFGQGTRLTVV.

The gene calls are TRBV11-2 and TRBJ2-3, with 8 bases identical to TRBD2. With V trimmed by 5 bases and J by 0 bases, 7 bases remained unmatched. CDR1 is SGHAT and CDR2 is FQNNGV in the germline V gene. This CDR3 spans 16 amino acids. Here the CDR3 reads CASSPTRGGSTDTQYF. CDR3 sequence (DNA): TGTGCCAGCAGCCCCACCCGGGGGGGTAGCACAGATACGCAGTATTTT. Looking up the rest from reference TRBV11-2 and TRBJ2-3 gives the full variable domain: EAGVAQSPRYKIIEKRQSVAFWCNPISGHATLYWYQQILGQGPKLLIQFQNNGVVDDSQLPKDRFSAERLKGVDSTLKIQPAKLEDSAVYLCASSPTRGGSTDTQYFGPGTRLTVL.

This clonotype was recorded at least ten times. The V gene is TRBV13, the J gene TRBJ1-6; D gene uncertain. The V and J ends lost 1 base and 7 bases respectively, with 20 bases between them. Germline V CDR1 and CDR2: PRHDT, FYEKMQ (reference sequence). The CDR3 spans 18 residues. Here the CDR3 DNA reads TGTGCCAGCAGCTTAGCCCTGAACACCGAGGGCCCAAATTCACCCCTCCACTTT. It is translated as CASSLALNTEGPNSPLHF.

The V gene is TRBV6-2 or TRBV6-3, the J gene TRBJ2-2; D remains unclear. The V and J ends lost 7 bases and 4 bases respectively, with 7 bases between them. Germline V CDR1 and CDR2: MNHEY, SVGEGT. CDR3 size: 12 residues. CDR3 sequence reads: CASTISTGELFF. The DNA for the CDR3 is TGTGCCAGCACAATAAGCACCGGGGAGCTGTTTTTT.

This clonotype was observed many times. The chain joins TRBV28 to TRBJ1-2; D gene unclear. Germline CDR1 and CDR2: MDHEN and SYDVKM. The ends were cut back, 2 bases at V and 2 bases at J, with 9 bases in the middle. The CDR3 has 14 residues. In nucleotides, the CDR3 is TGTGCCAGCAGTTTAGGAGGGATCAACTATGGCTACACCTTC. Its translation: CASSLGGINYGYTF.

This clonotype showed up just a few times. This chain joins TRBV7-9 and TRBJ2-2; TRBD2 might be the D (5 bases). V dropped 11 bases and J dropped 4 bases, with 14 bases sitting between them. Germline V gene data show CDR1 as SEHNR and CDR2 as FQNEAQ (reference sequence). The CDR3 spans 13 residues. Written as DNA, the CDR3 is TGTGCCGCTCCAGAGCGGTCCACCGGGGAGCTGTTTTTT. This sequence encodes CAAPERSTGELFF.

The sample holds a few counts of this clonotype. The J gene is TRBJ1-4, the V gene TRBV5-6; 7 bases map to TRBD1. The V segment lost 0 bases and the J segment 5 bases; nucleotides outside the gene matches: 16. Germline CDR1 is SGHDT and CDR2 is YYEEEE. This CDR3 comprises 19 residues. The CDR3: CASSLDRGTAGIPNEKLFF. The CDR3 DNA reads as TGTGCCAGCAGCTTGGACCGAGGGACAGCCGGCATCCCAAATGAAAAACTGTTTTTT.

Only a few counts were recorded for this clonotype. CDR3 DNA sequence: TGCGCCAGCAGTGATCCCCAGCACGGGGACGAGCAGTACTTC. Amino acids: CASSDPQHGDEQYF. V gene TRBV10-1 combines with J gene TRBJ2-7, with D possibly matching TRBD2 (5 bases). The CDR3 is 14 residues long. Germline V gene data show CDR1 as WNHNN and CDR2 as SYGVQD (reference sequence). Trimming took 3 bases from V and 5 from J, leaving 14 bases between them.

This clonotype appeared many times. The chain combines TRBV6-5 with TRBJ1-2; D is undetermined. The germline V gene encodes CDR1 MNHEY and CDR2 SVGAGI. The CDR3 loop spans 14 amino acids. V was trimmed by 0 bases and J by 2 bases, leaving 7 bases between them. Here the CDR3 reads CASSYSTANYGYTF. The CDR3 nucleotides are TGTGCCAGCAGTTACTCGACCGCCAACTATGGCTACACCTTC.

J is TRBJ2-5 and V is TRBV6-2 or TRBV6-3; D not resolved. The CDR3 has 13 amino acids. Trimming took 0 bases from V and 5 from J, leaving 7 bases between them. Germline assignment: CDR1 MNHEY and CDR2 SVGEGT. DNA of the CDR3: TGTGCCAGCAGTTACTCGATCTCGGAGACCCAGTACTTC. This encodes CASSYSISETQYF.

J is TRBJ1-5 and V is TRBV6-6, with TRBD1 identical over 12 bases. Germline CDR1 is MNHNY and CDR2 is SVGAGI (reference sequence). The CDR3 covers 17 residues. J lost 2 bases, V lost 5 bases, and 7 bases had no gene match. CDR3 nucleotide sequence: TGTGCCAGCAGTACCTTGGGACAGGGGGCAGGCAATCAGCCCCAGCATTTT. It yields the protein CASSTLGQGAGNQPQHF.

This chain links TRBV7-9 with TRBJ2-1; TRBD2 aligns across 16 bases. The CDR3 is 18 amino acids. After removal of 2 bases from V and 9 bases from J, the junction contained 10 bases not matched to a gene. Germline values: CDR1 SEHNR, CDR2 FQNEAQ (reference sequence). The CDR3 here is CASSLPPGLAGGPLEQFF. CDR3 coding DNA: TGTGCCAGCAGCTTACCTCCGGGACTAGCGGGGGGGCCCCTTGAGCAGTTCTTC. The variable domain in full, with the rest retrieved from reference TRBV7-9 and TRBJ2-1, is DTGVSQNPRHKITKRGQNVTFRCDPISEHNRLYWYRQTLGQGPEFLTYFQNEAQLEKSRLLSDRFSAERPKGSFSTLEIQRTEQGDSAMYLCASSLPPGLAGGPLEQFFGPGTRLTVL.

This clonotype was detected only a few times. DNA of the CDR3: TGTGCCAGCAGCTTAGAGGAGGGACTAGCGGGGGTCTACGAGCAGTACGTC. It yields the protein CASSLEEGLAGVYEQYV. The gene calls are TRBV7-2 and TRBJ2-7, with TRBD2 matching over 14 bases. The CDR3 is 17 amino acids. The V gene's germline CDR1 is SGHTA and CDR2 FQGNSA. Unmatched junction bases numbered 5, after V lost 1 base and J lost 3 bases.

This clonotype occurred a few times. The V call is TRBV20-1, the J call TRBJ2-2; D is possibly TRBD2 (6 bases). CDR3 length: 19 residues. V gave up 0 bases and J gave up 6 bases, with 26 bases separating them. CDR1 is DFQATT and CDR2 is SNEGSKA in the germline V gene (reference sequence). The CDR3 loop reads CSARDPLFSEGGDPGELFF. CDR3 coding DNA: TGCAGTGCTAGAGATCCTCTCTTTTCGGAGGGTGGGGATCCCGGGGAGCTGTTTTTT.

The chain combines TRBV10-2 with TRBJ2-6; D gene unclear. CDR3 length equals 12 residues. The germline V gene encodes CDR1 WSHSY and CDR2 SAAADI. Between the trimmed V and J ends, which lost 8 bases and 0 bases, there was a span of 2 bases. The CDR3 spells CASLSGANVLTF. The CDR3 coding sequence is TGCGCCAGCCTCTCTGGGGCCAACGTCCTGACTTTC.

This clonotype was seen only a few times. The CDR3 sequence is CASSIEPQSSGGPYNEQFF. For the CDR3, the DNA is TGTGCCAGTAGTATAGAACCCCAATCTAGCGGGGGGCCCTACAATGAGCAGTTCTTC. J is TRBJ2-1 and V is TRBV19; TRBD2 matches 11 bases. In germline, CDR1 is LNHDA, CDR2 SQIVND (reference sequence). The CDR3 length is 19 residues. Losses at the gene ends were 0 bases for V and 2 bases for J; bases not matched to a gene: 9.

CDR3: CSARDSGVEETQYF. As DNA, the CDR3 is TGCAGTGCTAGAGATAGCGGGGTGGAAGAGACCCAGTACTTC. This chain connects TRBV20-1 to TRBJ2-5; the match to TRBD2 covers 8 bases. This CDR3 comprises 14 residues. Germline V lookup: CDR1 DFQATT, CDR2 SNEGSKA (reference sequence). V was clipped by 0 bases and J by 3 bases; unmatched bases: 3.

This clonotype was counted between two and nine times. The DNA of the CDR3 is TGTGCCAGCAGTTTCCCTAGCATGGAGACCCAGTACTTC. Protein: CASSFPSMETQYF. The V call is TRBV13, the J call TRBJ2-5; TRBD2 might be the D (5 bases). Trimming removed 6 bases from V and 5 bases from J, with 13 bases in between. Germline-derived CDR1 and CDR2 are PRHDT and FYEKMQ (reference sequence). This CDR3 comprises 13 residues.

CDR3 sequence: CASSYNGIIARGNTEAFF. CDR3 bases: TGTGCCAGCAGCTATAATGGGATAATCGCGAGGGGGAACACTGAAGCTTTCTTT. The chain has TRBV6-2 or TRBV6-3 and TRBJ1-1; a weak D match, TRBD1 (5 bases). Germline V lookup: CDR1 MNHEY, CDR2 SVGEGT. The V end lost 6 bases, the J end lost 1 base, and 24 bases lay between the germline ends. This CDR3 has 18 residues.